This TCR beta chain was identified during a study of human T cells and chemical hapten exposure (dated by TCRdb to the early 2020s). Some background on the complete study: For sensitization, 2% DPC in acetone was applied to a roughly 2 cm by roughly 2 cm area of upper inner arm skin. Weekly therapeutic DPC doses were additionally applied to the scalp of patients throughout the roughly 23-week study period. Patch testing was performed on the upper back with Finn chambers containing 0.01% DPC, and the patch tests were scored after 6 days according to International Contact Dermatitis Research Group standards. Most of the patients in the cohort were female, and the cohort covered alopecia areata with under or over 50% scalp involvement, alopecia totalis and alopecia universalis. Libraries were combined into a pool for sequencing, and differences in TCR yield between samples came mainly from small differences in library volumes within the pool. This study followed changes in the peripheral blood TCR repertoire in vivo during primary and secondary sensitization of alopecia patients to the hapten diphenylcyclopropenone (DPC). Patient blood was sampled pre-sensitization (week 0) and at 2, 6 and about 24 weeks after DPC sensitization. Blood for TCR sequencing was provided by twenty-nine alopecia patients at one to four time points (pre-sensitization, 2, 6 and 24 weeks). The study at large found these results: Compared with pre-sensitization or healthy control sets, expanded TCRs formed significantly more large CDR3 similarity clusters, which is consistent with antigen-driven responses. The number of TCRs above 1 in 1000 frequency did not change with DPC sensitization; there was no evidence of global repertoire structure alterations. Patch test score was positively correlated with the number of PT1 expanded TCRs, with significance at thresholds 8, 16 and 32 but not at 4. All patients had alopecia, a presumed autoimmune disease, so their immune response might differ from that of healthy individuals. Repeated subsampling changed both the strength of the expansion versus patch-test correlation and the threshold at which the correlation became significant.

V lost 5 bases and J lost 5 bases; the stretch between them is 11 bases long. The CDR3 covers 13 residues, taking in both the cysteine and the phenylalanine. The kept DNA is CDR3 alone, 39 bases in frame from the first base. CDR1 LNHNV and CDR2 YYDKDF were looked up in the germline V gene (reference sequence). The time point label of this sample denotes: patch test 3, about 24 weeks after DPC sensitization. This sample's treatment or condition label indicates: therapeutic diphenylcyclopropenone sensitization with weekly scalp DPC. Blood at each patch-test visit was drawn before the patch test was applied. Patients were considered eligible if aged 18 to 70, diagnosed with alopecia and deemed suitable for DPC therapy, and patients were excluded if pregnant. Total RNA was isolated from unfractionated whole blood collected in Tempus Blood RNA tubes. Libraries were constructed by RACE. Sequenced on a NextSeq 500. Library preparation attached unique molecular identifiers to individual cDNA molecules for quantitative, reproducible TCR counting. Each blood RNA sample was used to sequence both TCR alpha and TCR beta chains. The original pipeline was this. The median number of TCRs per sample was roughly 94,000, ranging from 23,224 to 690,600. The Decombinator software suite was used to annotate the V, J and CDR3 of the TCR reads. Every sample was subsampled to the same number of TCRs (28,000) for the PS versus PT1 abundance plots. TCRs were defined as expanded if absent before sensitization and observed at least eight times at the 2-week time point. The public reads were reanalyzed by TCRdb: fastp trimming at Q25, MiXCR alignment, in-frame beta chains only. Entries are consolidated by CDR3 protein sequence, retaining the most common genes and DNA. The V and J calls here are based on TCRdb, not the publication. The sample has about 190,000 distinct CDR3 sequences on record, about 25% of them singletons. Of the sample, around 2.5% is held by the ten largest clones.

Regarding this clonotype: The target of this receptor is not known. Per-nucleotide qualities are absent, and no much larger clonotype sits a single base away.

The TCR sequence derives from a middle-aged woman with alopecia areata. Some clones in this sample may be carry-over from other donors' samples. This material consisted of whole blood, taken in connection with sensitization to the hapten diphenylcyclopropenone (DPC). The rearrangement joined TRBV15 to TRBJ2-3, with the identity of the D gene unclear. The CDR3 region has the sequence CATSPQSGDTQYF. The DNA sequence reads TGTGCCACCAGCCCACAGAGTGGAGATACGCAGTATTTT.